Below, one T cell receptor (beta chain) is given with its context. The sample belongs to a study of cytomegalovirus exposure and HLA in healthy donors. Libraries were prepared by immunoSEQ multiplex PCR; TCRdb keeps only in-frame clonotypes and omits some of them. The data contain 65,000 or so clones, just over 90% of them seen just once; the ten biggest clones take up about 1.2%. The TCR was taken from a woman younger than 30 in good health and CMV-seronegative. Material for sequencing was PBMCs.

The CDR3 loop reads CASSYADWDQETQYF. CDR3 in DNA: TGTGCCAGCAGTTACGCGGACTGGGACCAAGAGACCCAGTACTTC. The genes are TRBV6-6 and TRBJ2-5; D is possibly TRBD2 (5 bases). This CDR3 contains 15 residues. Germline assignment: CDR1 MNHNY and CDR2 SVGAGI (reference sequence). V was cut by 2 bases and J by 0 bases, with 10 bases left in between.